This TCR beta chain originates from a study of T-cell memory formation after mild COVID-19. Note on this clonotype: Its target is not known.

This CDR3 is built from 15 residues. Germline CDR1 LGHDT, CDR2 YNNKEL (reference sequence). Germline trimming cut 1 base from V and 8 bases from J; bases unmatched to any gene: 3. Constant-segment primers served in 5'RACE that generated TCR alpha and TCR beta cDNA libraries bearing sample barcodes and UMIs. Using its own MiXCR run on the 5' RACE reads, TCRdb lists one record per CDR3 protein. The data show fewer than 550,000 distinct CDR3 sequences, around 20% seen once. Study conclusions and caveats: Largely, contracting CD4+ clones fell within CM and EM, and contracting CD8+ clones within EMRA. Balance between CD4 and CD8 was seen in clones contracting day 15 to 85, and a CD4+ lean was seen in later expanders.

The chain has TRBV3-1 and TRBJ2-1, with 12 bases that match TRBD2. Sequencing was performed on PBMCs or a T cell subset sorted from them (not recorded which). This TCR was recovered from an adult woman who had mild COVID-19 (a few samples of this study predate the infection). Cell type and time point are not known. In DNA, the CDR3 is TGTGCCAGCAGCCAAGCCACTAGCGGGGGGTATGAGCAGTTCTTC. It yields the protein CASSQATSGGYEQFF.